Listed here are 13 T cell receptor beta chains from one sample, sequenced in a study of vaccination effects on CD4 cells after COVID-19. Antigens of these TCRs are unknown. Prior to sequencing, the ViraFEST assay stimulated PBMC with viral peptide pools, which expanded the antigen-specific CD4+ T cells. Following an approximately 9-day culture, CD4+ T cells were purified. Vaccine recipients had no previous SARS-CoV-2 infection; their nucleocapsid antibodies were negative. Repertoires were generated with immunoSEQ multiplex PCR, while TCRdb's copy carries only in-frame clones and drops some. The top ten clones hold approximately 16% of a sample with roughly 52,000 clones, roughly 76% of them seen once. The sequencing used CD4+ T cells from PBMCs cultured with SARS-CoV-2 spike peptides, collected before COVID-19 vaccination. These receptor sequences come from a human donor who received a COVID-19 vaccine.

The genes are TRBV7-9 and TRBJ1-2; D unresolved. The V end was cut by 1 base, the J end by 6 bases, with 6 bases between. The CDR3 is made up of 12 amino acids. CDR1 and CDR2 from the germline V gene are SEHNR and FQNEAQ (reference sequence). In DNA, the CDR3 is TGTGCCAGCAGCTTAGTTGGCCATGGCTACACCTTC. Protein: CASSLVGHGYTF.

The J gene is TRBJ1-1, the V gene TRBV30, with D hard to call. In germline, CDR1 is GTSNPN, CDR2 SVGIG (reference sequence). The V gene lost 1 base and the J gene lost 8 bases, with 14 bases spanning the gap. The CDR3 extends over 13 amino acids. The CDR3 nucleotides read TGTGCCTGGAGTGGAGGGCCAGATAAGGAAGCTTTCTTT. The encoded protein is CAWSGGPDKEAFF.

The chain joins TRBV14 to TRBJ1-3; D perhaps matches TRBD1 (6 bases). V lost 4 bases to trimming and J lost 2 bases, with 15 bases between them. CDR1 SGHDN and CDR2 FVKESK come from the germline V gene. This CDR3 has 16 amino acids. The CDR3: CASSRTQGITGNTIYF. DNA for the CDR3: TGTGCCAGCAGCCGAACACAGGGAATTACTGGAAACACCATATATTTT.

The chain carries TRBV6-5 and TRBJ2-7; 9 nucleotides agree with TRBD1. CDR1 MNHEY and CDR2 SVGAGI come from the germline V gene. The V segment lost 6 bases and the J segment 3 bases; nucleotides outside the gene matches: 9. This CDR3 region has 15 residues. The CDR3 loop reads CASRQNRGRVYEQYF. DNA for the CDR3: TGTGCCAGCAGGCAAAACAGGGGGCGCGTCTACGAGCAGTACTTC.

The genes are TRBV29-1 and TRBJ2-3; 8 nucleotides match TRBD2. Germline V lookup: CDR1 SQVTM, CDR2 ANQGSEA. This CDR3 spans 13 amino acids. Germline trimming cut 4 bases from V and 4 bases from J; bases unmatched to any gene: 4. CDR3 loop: CSVVGLVPDTQYF. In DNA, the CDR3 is TGCAGCGTTGTGGGACTAGTCCCAGATACGCAGTATTTT.

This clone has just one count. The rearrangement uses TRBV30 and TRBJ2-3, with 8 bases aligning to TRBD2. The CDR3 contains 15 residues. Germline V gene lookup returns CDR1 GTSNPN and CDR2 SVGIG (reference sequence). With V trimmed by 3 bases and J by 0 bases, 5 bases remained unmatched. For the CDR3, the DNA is TGTGCCTGGAGGGCTGGCGGGAGGAGCACAGATACGCAGTATTTT. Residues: CAWRAGGRSTDTQYF.

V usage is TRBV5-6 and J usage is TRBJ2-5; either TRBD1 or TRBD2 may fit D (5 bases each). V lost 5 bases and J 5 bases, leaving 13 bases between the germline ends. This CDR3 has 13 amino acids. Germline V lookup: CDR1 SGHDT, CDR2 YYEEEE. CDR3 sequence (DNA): TGTGCCAGCAGAGGGGTCCGCGGGGAGACCCAGTACTTC. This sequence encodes CASRGVRGETQYF.

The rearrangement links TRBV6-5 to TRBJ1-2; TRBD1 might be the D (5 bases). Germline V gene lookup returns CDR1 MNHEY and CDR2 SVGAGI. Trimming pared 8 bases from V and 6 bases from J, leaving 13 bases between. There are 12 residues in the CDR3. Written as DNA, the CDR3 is TGTGCCAGCTCGCGGGGCAGGGATGGCTACACCTTC. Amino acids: CASSRGRDGYTF.

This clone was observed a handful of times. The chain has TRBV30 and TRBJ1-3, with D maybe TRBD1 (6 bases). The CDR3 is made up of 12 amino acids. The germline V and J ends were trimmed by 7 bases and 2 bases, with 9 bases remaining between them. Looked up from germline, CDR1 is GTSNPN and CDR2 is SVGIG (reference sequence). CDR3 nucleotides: TGTGCCTCCGGACAGACTGGAAACACCATATATTTT. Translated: CASGQTGNTIYF.

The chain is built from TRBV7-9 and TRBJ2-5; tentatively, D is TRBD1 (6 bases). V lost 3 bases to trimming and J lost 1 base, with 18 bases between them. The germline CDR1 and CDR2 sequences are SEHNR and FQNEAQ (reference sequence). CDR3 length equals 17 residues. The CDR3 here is CASSFLQGFEAQETQYF. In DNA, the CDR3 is TGTGCCAGCAGCTTTCTACAGGGTTTCGAGGCCCAAGAGACCCAGTACTTC.

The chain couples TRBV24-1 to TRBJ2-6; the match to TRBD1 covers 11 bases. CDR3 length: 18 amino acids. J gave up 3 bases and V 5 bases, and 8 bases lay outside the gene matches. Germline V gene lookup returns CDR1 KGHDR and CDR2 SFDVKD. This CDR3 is CATSAPGQGVIGANVLTF. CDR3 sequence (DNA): TGTGCCACCAGTGCCCCGGGACAGGGGGTGATTGGGGCCAACGTCCTGACTTTC.

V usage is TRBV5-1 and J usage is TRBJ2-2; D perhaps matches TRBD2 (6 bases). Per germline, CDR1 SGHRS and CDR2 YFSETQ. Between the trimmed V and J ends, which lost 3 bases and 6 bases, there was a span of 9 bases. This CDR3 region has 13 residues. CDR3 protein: CASSWRVPGELFF. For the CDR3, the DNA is TGCGCCAGCAGCTGGAGGGTCCCCGGGGAGCTGTTTTTT.

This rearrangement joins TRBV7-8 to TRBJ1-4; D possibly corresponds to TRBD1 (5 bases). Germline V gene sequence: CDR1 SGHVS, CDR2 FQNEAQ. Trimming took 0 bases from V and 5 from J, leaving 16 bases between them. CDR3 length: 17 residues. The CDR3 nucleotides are TGTGCCAGCAGCTTAGCTGCAACAGGTCGAGGGAATGAAAAACTGTTTTTT. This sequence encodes CASSLAATGRGNEKLFF.